These 17 T cell receptor beta chains were sequenced from one sample in a study of T-cell reconstitution after alpha-beta-depleted transplantation in children. Preparation of the TCRbeta library involved a method that used unique molecular identifiers. One entry per CDR3 protein, called by TCRdb with MiXCR from the PCR reads. The table shows 90,000 to 130,000 distinct CDR3 sequences, with approximately 6.4% occurring only once. This specimen consisted of PBMCs, mostly from graft donor cells, obtained 360 days after TCRalphabeta/CD19-depleted stem cell transplant. The receptors were sampled from a male patient aged 2 to 10 who had a stem cell transplant for acute lymphoblastic leukemia, so the T cells may come from the graft donor.

This clonotype has more than one count but fewer than ten. At one boundary the junction diverges from the germline segment, which might be a read error. This chain joins TRBV7-9 and TRBJ2-2; D may match TRBD1 or TRBD2 (5 bases each). Germline V gene data show CDR1 as SEHNR and CDR2 as FQNEAQ (reference sequence). CDR3 length: 16 residues. In DNA form, the CDR3 reads TGTGCCAGCAGCCCACCCGGGGCTACCAACACCGGGGAGCTGGTTTTT. Its translation: CASSPPGATNTGELVF.

This clonotype was counted ten times or more. The V call is TRBV5-5, the J call TRBJ2-7; maybe TRBD1 (6 bases). Germline lookup yields CDR1 SGHKS and CDR2 YYEKEE (reference sequence). Trimming pared 4 bases from V and 2 bases from J, leaving 10 bases between. The CDR3 consists of 13 residues. The CDR3: CASSRDRPYEQYF. CDR3 DNA: TGTGCCAGCAGCCGTGACAGGCCCTACGAGCAGTACTTC.

This clonotype was seen ten or more times. The rearrangement uses TRBV7-9 and TRBJ2-3; 7 nucleotides line up with TRBD2. V was clipped by 5 bases and J by 7 bases; unmatched bases: 9. Germline lookup yields CDR1 SEHNR and CDR2 FQNEAQ (reference sequence). CDR3 size: 14 residues. This CDR3 reads CASSPRDYPYTQYF. The CDR3 bases are TGTGCCAGCAGCCCCCGGGACTACCCTTATACGCAGTATTTT.

This clonotype was picked up many times. The chain uses TRBV20-1 and TRBJ2-2, with 7 positions matching TRBD2. The CDR3 has 16 amino acids. The germline V gene has CDR1 DFQATT and CDR2 SNEGSKA (reference sequence). Trimming at V came to 6 bases and at J to 0 bases, leaving 10 bases not matched to a gene. The CDR3 loop reads CSANDRTRPNTGELFF. The CDR3 DNA reads as TGCAGTGCCAACGATAGGACTAGACCGAACACCGGGGAGCTGTTTTTT.

There are many counts of this clonotype. The chain employs TRBV6-5 and TRBJ2-2; unclear D gene. Germline CDR1 reads MNHEY; CDR2 reads SVGAGI. This CDR3 is 12 amino acids long. Trimming pared 5 bases from V and 5 bases from J, leaving 6 bases between. The CDR3 is CASSPDTGELFF. Written as DNA, the CDR3 is TGTGCCAGCAGTCCCGATACCGGGGAGCTGTTTTTT.

This clonotype was detected many times. The chain employs TRBV5-1 and TRBJ2-4; the D is unclear. Trimming left V 2 bases short and J 0 bases short, with 6 bases between. Germline-derived CDR1 and CDR2 are SGHRS and YFSETQ. This CDR3 is built from 14 residues. The CDR3 DNA sequence: TGCGCCAGCAGCTTAGGGATAGCCAAAAACATTCAGTACTTC. It yields the protein CASSLGIAKNIQYF.

This clonotype was seen ten or more times. The J gene is TRBJ1-1, the V gene TRBV23-1, with a weak D call TRBD1 (6 bases). TRBV23-1 is placed among ORFs of uncertain function. The CDR3 consists of 12 residues. The V and J ends lost 4 bases and 10 bases respectively, with 13 bases between them. The CDR3 region is CASSPPGHTAFF. The CDR3 nucleotides are TGCGCCAGCAGTCCTCCGGGACACACAGCTTTCTTT.

The chain carries TRBV4-2 and TRBJ2-5; 16 nucleotides line up with TRBD2. The CDR3 is 18 residues long. V shed 4 bases and J 2 bases; nucleotides not matched to a gene: 7. Germline values: CDR1 LGHNA, CDR2 YNFKEQ. The CDR3 protein is CASSPGGLAGGFQETQYF. CDR3 nucleotides: TGTGCCAGCAGCCCGGGGGGACTAGCGGGGGGGTTTCAAGAGACCCAGTACTTC.

This clonotype was counted only a few times. CDR3 region: CASRLTTGYEQYF. DNA of the CDR3: TGCGCCAGCAGGCTGACCACCGGCTACGAGCAGTACTTC. This chain connects TRBV4-1 to TRBJ2-7; D is ambiguous. V was pared by 6 bases and J by 3 bases, with 12 bases between. CDR1 is MGHRA, CDR2 YSYEKL, per germline. The length of the CDR3 is 13 residues.

There are a few counts of this clonotype. The V and J genes are TRBV4-2 and TRBJ2-1, with 12 positions matching TRBD1. J lost 5 bases, V lost 5 bases, and 7 bases had no gene match. This CDR3 comprises 16 residues. CDR1 and CDR2 (germline): LGHNA, YNFKEQ. CDR3 sequence (DNA): TGTGCCAGCAGCTCCCGGGACAGGGGGCAAGACAATGAGCAGTTCTTC. Protein: CASSSRDRGQDNEQFF.

This clonotype was observed many times. The gene calls are TRBV3-1 and TRBJ2-3, with a possible D match to TRBD1 (5 bases). V was trimmed by 1 base and J by 0 bases, leaving 8 bases between them. The CDR3 length is 15 residues. From germline, CDR1 is LGHDT and CDR2 YNNKEL (reference sequence). The CDR3 loop is CASSQGGTSTDTQYF. CDR3 sequence (DNA): TGTGCCAGCAGCCAAGGGGGCACTAGCACAGATACGCAGTATTTT.

In this sample, this clonotype turned up many times. The chain carries TRBV2 and TRBJ2-1; 9 bases map to TRBD2. This CDR3 region has 16 residues. In germline, CDR1 is SNHLY, CDR2 FYNNEI. V lost 3 bases to trimming and J lost 6 bases; unmatched junction nucleotides: 9. Written as DNA, the CDR3 is TGTGCCAGCAGTGATTTTAGCGGGAGCTATATCAATGAGCAGTTCTTC. Residues: CASSDFSGSYINEQFF. The full variable domain, with the rest looked up from reference TRBV2 and TRBJ2-1, is EPEVTQTPSHQVTQMGQEVILRCVPISNHLYFYWYRQILGQKVEFLVSFYNNEISEKSEIFDDQFSVERPDGSNFTLKIRSTKLEDSAMYFCASSDFSGSYINEQFFGPGTRLTVL.

This clonotype was seen a handful of times. The chain couples TRBV20-1 to TRBJ2-1, with 10 bases lining up with TRBD2. The CDR3 loop spans 16 amino acids. Germline-derived CDR1 and CDR2 are DFQATT and SNEGSKA (reference sequence). The ends lost 6 bases at V and 0 bases at J; junction bases unmatched: 8. The CDR3 DNA reads TGCAGTGCCCATGGGACTAGCGTGGGCTCCTACAATGAGCAGTTCTTC. Protein sequence: CSAHGTSVGSYNEQFF.

This clonotype has a count of ten or more. The chain combines TRBV10-3 with TRBJ1-1; D call uncertain. The germline gives CDR1 ENHRY, CDR2 SYGVKD. There are 13 residues in the CDR3. Deletions cut 0 bases from V and 6 bases from J, with 8 bases between. The CDR3 spells CAISESRRAEAFF. The CDR3 bases are TGTGCCATCAGTGAGTCGAGGAGGGCTGAAGCTTTCTTT.

This clonotype came up a few times. The rearrangement uses TRBV11-2 and TRBJ2-6; D might be TRBD1 or TRBD2, each matching 5 bases. Germline CDR1 and CDR2: SGHAT and FQNNGV. The ends were cut back, 7 bases at V and 4 bases at J, with 14 bases in the middle. This CDR3 region has 15 residues. The CDR3 spells CASTTGARGANVLTF. CDR3 DNA sequence: TGTGCCAGCACCACCGGGGCGCGGGGGGCCAACGTCCTGACTTTC. The full variable domain, with the rest looked up from reference TRBV11-2 and TRBJ2-6, is EAGVAQSPRYKIIEKRQSVAFWCNPISGHATLYWYQQILGQGPKLLIQFQNNGVVDDSQLPKDRFSAERLKGVDSTLKIQPAKLEDSAVYLCASTTGARGANVLTFGAGSRLTVL.

The table lists this clonotype with a few counts. The chain couples TRBV6-2 or TRBV6-3 to TRBJ2-1; 13 bases map to TRBD2. The CDR3 is made up of 17 amino acids. The V gene's germline CDR1 is MNHEY and CDR2 SVGEGT. Trimming at V came to 7 bases and at J to 3 bases, leaving 9 bases not matched to a gene. CDR3 in amino acids: CASISPGLAGIYNEQFF. DNA of the CDR3: TGTGCCAGCATAAGCCCGGGACTAGCGGGAATCTACAATGAGCAGTTCTTC.

This clonotype was seen ten or more times. The chain joins TRBV12-3 or TRBV12-4 to TRBJ2-4; D assignment may be TRBD1 or TRBD2 (5 bases each). V was cut by 4 bases and J by 0 bases, with 7 bases left in between. The CDR3 is 14 residues long. CDR3 sequence: CASSSRGAKNIQYF. For the CDR3, the DNA is TGTGCCAGCAGTTCGAGGGGAGCCAAAAACATTCAGTACTTC.